This TCR beta chain originates from a study of shared T cell receptors in the human thymus. Assay: immunoSEQ multiplex PCR; the TCRdb copy retains only in-frame clones and omits some. Among over 350,000 clones, more than 85% were seen once, and the ten largest hold approximately 0.02%. The germline V gene encodes CDR1 MNHEY and CDR2 SMNVEV (reference sequence). This CDR3 contains 11 residues. Trimming took 3 bases from V and 6 from J, leaving 6 bases between them. Sequencing used thymocytes. The origin of this receptor is a human donor. This sequence joins TRBV27 and TRBJ2-7, with unresolved D. This CDR3 is CASSFLGEQYF. As DNA, the CDR3 is TGTGCCAGCAGTTTCTTGGGCGAGCAGTACTTC.